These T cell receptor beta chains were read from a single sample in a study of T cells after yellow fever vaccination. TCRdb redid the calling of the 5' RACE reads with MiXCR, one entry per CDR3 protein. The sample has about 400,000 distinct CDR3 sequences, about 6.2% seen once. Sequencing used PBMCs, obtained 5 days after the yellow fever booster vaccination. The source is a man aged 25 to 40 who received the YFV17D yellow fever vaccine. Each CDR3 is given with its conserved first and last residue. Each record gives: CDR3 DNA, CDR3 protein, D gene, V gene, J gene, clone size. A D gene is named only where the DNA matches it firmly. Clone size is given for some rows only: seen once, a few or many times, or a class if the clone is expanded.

cdr3_nt: TGCAGCGTTGTGGGGGGCGTGGACTATGGCTACACCTTC
cdr3_aa: CSVVGGVDYGYTF
d_call: -
v_call: TRBV29-1
j_call: TRBJ1-2
clone_size: many

cdr3_nt: TGCGCCAGCAGCTTCCGCAGGGGGCTAGCGGGAGGCGAAGGGAAGCAGCAGTTCTTC
cdr3_aa: CASSFRRGLAGGEGKQQFF
d_call: TRBD2
v_call: TRBV5-1
j_call: TRBJ2-1
clone_size: few

cdr3_nt: TGCAGTGCTAGGGGCCGGGACAGGCCCCCAGATACGCAGTATTTT
cdr3_aa: CSARGRDRPPDTQYF
d_call: TRBD1
v_call: TRBV20-1
j_call: TRBJ2-3
clone_size: -

cdr3_nt: TGCAGTGCTAGTCCTACACCGTACGAGCAGTACTTC
cdr3_aa: CSASPTPYEQYF
d_call: -
v_call: TRBV20-1
j_call: TRBJ2-7
clone_size: many

cdr3_nt: TGTGCCAGCAGCTTGCACAGGGGGCTTACTGAAGCTTTCTTT
cdr3_aa: CASSLHRGLTEAFF
d_call: TRBD1
v_call: TRBV5-5
j_call: TRBJ1-1
clone_size: -

cdr3_nt: TGTGCCAGCAGTTTACAGGGGTCGCACGAGCAGTACTTC
cdr3_aa: CASSLQGSHEQYF
d_call: -
v_call: TRBV27
j_call: TRBJ2-7
clone_size: many

cdr3_nt: TGTGCCACCAGCAGAGATCTGGGGACTAGCGGGAGGATCTCAGAGACCCAGTACTTC
cdr3_aa: CATSRDLGTSGRISETQYF
d_call: TRBD2
v_call: TRBV15
j_call: TRBJ2-5
clone_size: many

cdr3_nt: TGTGCCACCAGCCTGGACACAGATACGCAGTATTTT
cdr3_aa: CATSLDTDTQYF
d_call: -
v_call: TRBV15
j_call: TRBJ2-3
clone_size: many

cdr3_nt: TGCAGCGTTGAAGGGATTGGGGGATCTTCGGGCCACTATGGCTACACCTTC
cdr3_aa: CSVEGIGGSSGHYGYTF
d_call: -
v_call: TRBV29-1
j_call: TRBJ1-2
clone_size: many

cdr3_nt: TGCGCCAGCAGCCGGTTTACTGGGGCCAACGTCCTGACTTTC
cdr3_aa: CASSRFTGANVLTF
d_call: -
v_call: TRBV23-1
j_call: TRBJ2-6
clone_size: -

cdr3_nt: TGTGCCAGCAGTTTGGTAGCTTCCTACAATGAGCAGTTCTTC
cdr3_aa: CASSLVASYNEQFF
d_call: -
v_call: TRBV12-3/TRBV12-4
j_call: TRBJ2-1
clone_size: many

cdr3_nt: TGTGCCAGCAGGAGGAGGGGCAGGGCGAACACCGGGGAGCTGTTTTTT
cdr3_aa: CASRRRGRANTGELFF
d_call: -
v_call: TRBV12-3/TRBV12-4
j_call: TRBJ2-2
clone_size: few

cdr3_nt: TGTGCCAGCAGTCTAAGACCCACGGGTCGACATTTTTCCTACAATGAGCAGTTCTTC
cdr3_aa: CASSLRPTGRHFSYNEQFF
d_call: -
v_call: TRBV7-3
j_call: TRBJ2-1
clone_size: many

cdr3_nt: TGTGCCATCAATCAGGGGTTCAAAGATACGCAGTATTTT
cdr3_aa: CAINQGFKDTQYF
d_call: -
v_call: TRBV6-2/TRBV6-3
j_call: TRBJ2-3
clone_size: few

cdr3_nt: TGTGCCAGCAGCCCACAACAAGGGGTTCAGCCCCAGCATTTT
cdr3_aa: CASSPQQGVQPQHF
d_call: -
v_call: TRBV7-2
j_call: TRBJ1-5
clone_size: -

cdr3_nt: TGTGCCAGCAGCCAGGAGGGCCGCACAGATACGCAGTATTTT
cdr3_aa: CASSQEGRTDTQYF
d_call: -
v_call: TRBV7-9
j_call: TRBJ2-3
clone_size: many

cdr3_nt: TGTGCCAGCAGCTTAGCGTTCAGCAATGAGCAGTTCTTC
cdr3_aa: CASSLAFSNEQFF
d_call: -
v_call: TRBV7-2
j_call: TRBJ2-1
clone_size: -

cdr3_nt: TGTGCCAGCACCCCTAGCGGGAGTTTCTACGAGCAGTACTTC
cdr3_aa: CASTPSGSFYEQYF
d_call: TRBD2
v_call: TRBV12-3/TRBV12-4
j_call: TRBJ2-7
clone_size: many

cdr3_nt: TGTGCCAGCAGCGCAAGGGGGGCCAAAAACATTCAGTACTTC
cdr3_aa: CASSARGAKNIQYF
d_call: -
v_call: TRBV5-4
j_call: TRBJ2-4
clone_size: -

cdr3_nt: TGCAGCGTGACCCTCCCTGGCAGGGGGAATGAGCAGTTCTTC
cdr3_aa: CSVTLPGRGNEQFF
d_call: TRBD1
v_call: TRBV29-1
j_call: TRBJ2-1
clone_size: many

cdr3_nt: TGTGCCAGCAGCCGAACCTTTGGCGAGCAGTTCTTC
cdr3_aa: CASSRTFGEQFF
d_call: -
v_call: TRBV7-2
j_call: TRBJ2-1
clone_size: -

cdr3_nt: TGCAGTGCTAGAGTGGATGAGCAGTTCTTC
cdr3_aa: CSARVDEQFF
d_call: -
v_call: TRBV20-1
j_call: TRBJ2-1
clone_size: few

cdr3_nt: TGCAGCGTTGGGTCACTAGCGGTTAGCACAGATACGCAGTATTTT
cdr3_aa: CSVGSLAVSTDTQYF
d_call: TRBD2
v_call: TRBV29-1
j_call: TRBJ2-3
clone_size: few

cdr3_nt: TGTGCCAGCAGCTCGGGACTAGCGGGAAGCACAGATACGCAGTATTTT
cdr3_aa: CASSSGLAGSTDTQYF
d_call: TRBD2
v_call: TRBV5-4
j_call: TRBJ2-3
clone_size: -

cdr3_nt: TGCAGCGTTAGTCCAACAATGAACACTGAAGCTTTCTTT
cdr3_aa: CSVSPTMNTEAFF
d_call: -
v_call: TRBV29-1
j_call: TRBJ1-1
clone_size: many

cdr3_nt: TGCGCCAGCAGCCAAGATATCAGCGGGAGCCTTTACAATGAGCAGTTCTTC
cdr3_aa: CASSQDISGSLYNEQFF
d_call: TRBD2
v_call: TRBV4-3
j_call: TRBJ2-1
clone_size: many

cdr3_nt: TGTGCCAGCAGTCGAACCGGGACAGGGGTCTACGAGCAGTACTTC
cdr3_aa: CASSRTGTGVYEQYF
d_call: TRBD1
v_call: TRBV28
j_call: TRBJ2-7
clone_size: many

cdr3_nt: TGCGCCAGCAGCTTGGAAACTAGCATGGGAGAGACCCAGTACTTC
cdr3_aa: CASSLETSMGETQYF
d_call: -
v_call: TRBV5-1
j_call: TRBJ2-5
clone_size: many

cdr3_nt: TGCAGCGACTCACAGGGGGCGCTGATCGGGAATGAGCAGTTCTTC
cdr3_aa: CSDSQGALIGNEQFF
d_call: TRBD1
v_call: TRBV29-1
j_call: TRBJ2-1
clone_size: -

cdr3_nt: TGCAGTGCTAGAGATTTGGAGCGGGAGGGTGAGCAGTACTTC
cdr3_aa: CSARDLEREGEQYF
d_call: TRBD2
v_call: TRBV20-1
j_call: TRBJ2-7
clone_size: -

cdr3_nt: TGTGCCATCAGCCAACTGACAGGGGAGGGAGGCACAGATACGCAGTATTTT
cdr3_aa: CAISQLTGEGGTDTQYF
d_call: -
v_call: TRBV10-3
j_call: TRBJ2-3
clone_size: few

cdr3_nt: TGTGCCTGGAGTGCAGATAGGAGGGTAGCGAGTCAGCCCCAGCATTTT
cdr3_aa: CAWSADRRVASQPQHF
d_call: -
v_call: TRBV30
j_call: TRBJ1-5
clone_size: -

cdr3_nt: TGCGCCAGCAGCCTACAGGGAATGAACACTGAAGCTTTCTTT
cdr3_aa: CASSLQGMNTEAFF
d_call: -
v_call: TRBV12-3/TRBV12-4
j_call: TRBJ1-1
clone_size: many

cdr3_nt: TGTGCCAGCAGCTTAGTCCCAGGCTACAATGAGCAGTTCTTC
cdr3_aa: CASSLVPGYNEQFF
d_call: -
v_call: TRBV7-2
j_call: TRBJ2-1
clone_size: many

cdr3_nt: TGTGCCAGCAGCTCGCCGGGACAGGGGAACAATGAGCAGTTCTTC
cdr3_aa: CASSSPGQGNNEQFF
d_call: TRBD1
v_call: TRBV7-8
j_call: TRBJ2-1
clone_size: -

cdr3_nt: TGCAGCGTTGAAGATCGAGACGGGAGAGAGACCCAGTACTTC
cdr3_aa: CSVEDRDGRETQYF
d_call: -
v_call: TRBV29-1
j_call: TRBJ2-5
clone_size: -

cdr3_nt: TGTGCCTGGTTGACGCTGGGTATGCCTGAAGCTTTCTTT
cdr3_aa: CAWLTLGMPEAFF
d_call: -
v_call: TRBV30
j_call: TRBJ1-1
clone_size: few

cdr3_nt: TGTGCCAGCAGCCCGACCGGATGGACCCAGTACTTC
cdr3_aa: CASSPTGWTQYF
d_call: -
v_call: TRBV7-2
j_call: TRBJ2-5
clone_size: few

cdr3_nt: TGTGCCACCAGCAGAGATTTGAATGGGCTCGAGACCCAGTACTTC
cdr3_aa: CATSRDLNGLETQYF
d_call: -
v_call: TRBV15
j_call: TRBJ2-5
clone_size: few

cdr3_nt: TGCAGTGTTGTGAGGGGGAACAATGAGCAGTTCTTC
cdr3_aa: CSVVRGNNEQFF
d_call: -
v_call: TRBV20-1
j_call: TRBJ2-1
clone_size: many

cdr3_nt: TGTGCCAGCAGTTTAGGGGGCCTAGCGGGAGTAGGCGAGCAGTACTTC
cdr3_aa: CASSLGGLAGVGEQYF
d_call: TRBD2
v_call: TRBV28
j_call: TRBJ2-7
clone_size: few

cdr3_nt: TGCAGTGCTAGCGAAATTACAGATACGCAGTATTTT
cdr3_aa: CSASEITDTQYF
d_call: -
v_call: TRBV20-1
j_call: TRBJ2-3
clone_size: few

cdr3_nt: TGCAGTGCCAAAGAGGGGCAGCGAGAGCAGTTCTTC
cdr3_aa: CSAKEGQREQFF
d_call: -
v_call: TRBV20-1
j_call: TRBJ2-1
clone_size: -

cdr3_nt: TGCAGTGCTCCTGAATCTAGCGGGGGGACCTACGAGCAGTACTTC
cdr3_aa: CSAPESSGGTYEQYF
d_call: TRBD2
v_call: TRBV20-1
j_call: TRBJ2-7
clone_size: -

cdr3_nt: TGTGCCAGCAGTTACAAGGGGAGTCTCTACTTC
cdr3_aa: CASSYKGSLYF
d_call: -
v_call: TRBV6-5
j_call: TRBJ2-5
clone_size: many

cdr3_nt: TGTGCCAGCTCACCGTTAGATGGAGGGACAGGGAGCACAGATACGCAGTATTTT
cdr3_aa: CASSPLDGGTGSTDTQYF
d_call: TRBD1
v_call: TRBV18
j_call: TRBJ2-3
clone_size: few

cdr3_nt: TGTGCCAGCAGCCAACATACTAGCGCCAGCTCCTACAATGAGCAGTTCTTC
cdr3_aa: CASSQHTSASSYNEQFF
d_call: TRBD2
v_call: TRBV7-8
j_call: TRBJ2-1
clone_size: many